Listed below are T cell receptor beta chains from one sample, sequenced in a study of cytomegalovirus exposure and HLA in healthy donors. Profiled with immunoSEQ multiplex PCR; TCRdb holds only in-frame clones, not every one. The table has around 170,000 clones, 80% seen once; the top ten hold more than 5%. Sample: PBMCs. These receptors were taken from a man aged 35-49 years in good health and CMV-seronegative. Each CDR3 is given with its conserved first and last residue. The D gene is left open where the match is weak. Rows may omit the clone size; those that give it use once, few, many or a size class.

V	size	J	D	DNA	CDR3
TRBV5-1	.	TRBJ1-6	.	TGCGCCAGCAGCCCCGAAGGTGTGGGACTTTCGGATTCACCCCTCCACTTT	CASSPEGVGLSDSPLHF
TRBV19	.	TRBJ1-5	.	TGTGCCAGTACCCTAGGCGGGGTCTATAGCAATCAGCCCCAGCATTTT	CASTLGGVYSNQPQHF
TRBV7-2	.	TRBJ2-1	.	TGTGCCAGCAGCTTACAACGGGAGCAGTTCTTC	CASSLQREQFF
TRBV11-3	.	TRBJ2-3	TRBD2	TGTGCCAGCAGCACCGGGCCTCAAGCGGGAGGGGCAGATACGCAGTATTTT	CASSTGPQAGGADTQYF
TRBV19	.	TRBJ1-3	.	TGTGCCAGTCACCCACCAGGGAGGGGGTCTGGAAACACCATATATTTT	CASHPPGRGSGNTIYF
TRBV9	.	TRBJ2-5	TRBD2	TGTGCCAGCAGCGCTAGCGGCCAAGAGACCCAGTACTTC	CASSASGQETQYF
TRBV4-1	.	TRBJ2-2	.	TGCGCCAGCAGCCAACTGAAAATGGGGCCCGGGGAGCTGTTTTTT	CASSQLKMGPGELFF
TRBV7-9	.	TRBJ2-3	TRBD2	TGTGCCAGCAGCTTCTTAGCGGGGCCCATATCTAGCACAGATACGCAGTATTTT	CASSFLAGPISSTDTQYF
TRBV2	.	TRBJ2-1	TRBD1	TGTGCCAGCAGCTTCGACAGGGAGAAGTTCTTC	CASSFDREKFF
TRBV5-4	.	TRBJ2-2	TRBD1	TGTGCCAGCAGCTCTACAGGGGTCTCCGGGGAGCTGTTTTTT	CASSSTGVSGELFF
TRBV30	.	TRBJ2-1	.	TGTGCCTGGAACTTGGGAGAATACAATGAGCAGTTCTTC	CAWNLGEYNEQFF
TRBV4-3	.	TRBJ2-2	TRBD2	TGCGCCAGCAGCCAGGGGGGGGTAGTAGGAAGGACCGGGGAGCTGTTTTTT	CASSQGGVVGRTGELFF
TRBV9	.	TRBJ2-3	.	TGTGCCAGCAGCGTAAGTGCGGGAAGCACAGATACGCAGTATTTT	CASSVSAGSTDTQYF
TRBV27	.	TRBJ2-1	TRBD1	TGTGCCAGCAGTGGACAGGTTGCCTACAATGAGCAGTTCTTC	CASSGQVAYNEQFF
TRBV7-2	.	TRBJ2-3	TRBD1	TGTGCCAGCAGCTCCCGGGACAGGGGGCTTACAGATACGCAGTATTTT	CASSSRDRGLTDTQYF
TRBV27	.	TRBJ2-3	TRBD2	TGTGCCAGCAGTTTACTGGCGGGAGGAGGCTTGGCAGATACGCAGTATTTT	CASSLLAGGGLADTQYF
TRBV7-9	.	TRBJ2-3	TRBD1	TGTGCCAGCACCGAAGACAGGGGCTACACAGATACGCAGTATTTT	CASTEDRGYTDTQYF
TRBV19	.	TRBJ2-5	.	TGTGCCAGTAGTAGGCAGGGTCTACAAGAGACCCAGTACTTC	CASSRQGLQETQYF
TRBV2	.	TRBJ1-2	.	TGTGCCAGCAGTGCGCAGGGTGATGGCTACACCTTC	CASSAQGDGYTF
TRBV5-6	few	TRBJ2-7	TRBD2	TGTGCCAGCAGCCGCGGGACTAGCTCCTACGAGCAGTACTTC	CASSRGTSSYEQYF
TRBV6-5	.	TRBJ1-5	.	TGTGCCAGCAGTTTTGGGCGCAATCAGCCCCAGCATTTT	CASSFGRNQPQHF
TRBV30	.	TRBJ2-7	.	TGTGCCTGGAGTGGGGGCAGCCAAGGTGGCGAGCAGTACTTC	CAWSGGSQGGEQYF
TRBV4-3	.	TRBJ2-7	TRBD1	TGCGCCAGCAGCCAAGATCACGTGACAGGGGAATACGAGCAGTACTTC	CASSQDHVTGEYEQYF
TRBV7-2	.	TRBJ1-2	TRBD1	TGTGCCAGCAGCCCCTGGACAGGGAACACCAACTATGGCTACACCTTC	CASSPWTGNTNYGYTF
TRBV5-6	.	TRBJ2-7	.	TGTGCCAGCAGCTTCGGGGAATCCTACGAGCAGTACTTC	CASSFGESYEQYF
TRBV6-5	once	TRBJ1-2	TRBD1	TGTGCCAGCAGGGCAGGGGGTCCCTATGGCTACACCTTC	CASRAGGPYGYTF
TRBV5-1	.	TRBJ2-3	.	TGCGCCAGCAGCTTGGCCCCAGGGCAGGAAGGGACGCAGTATTTT	CASSLAPGQEGTQYF
TRBV7-9	.	TRBJ1-5	TRBD1	TGTGCCAGCAGCTCGGGACAGGGGTCGACCCAGCCCCAGCATTTT	CASSSGQGSTQPQHF
TRBV29-1	.	TRBJ1-2	TRBD1	TGCAGCGTGACAGGGGATGTCTATGGCTACACCTTC	CSVTGDVYGYTF
TRBV19	.	TRBJ1-1	.	TGTGCCAGTAGTTTGGACAGTATGAACACTGAAGCTTTCTTT	CASSLDSMNTEAFF
TRBV29-1	.	TRBJ1-1	TRBD1	TGCAGCGTCCCGGGGACAGCGAACACTGAAGCTTTCTTT	CSVPGTANTEAFF
TRBV19	.	TRBJ2-3	.	TGTGCCAGTTCGCGGGGCCCGAGCACAGATACGCAGTATTTT	CASSRGPSTDTQYF
TRBV21-1	.	TRBJ2-5	.	TGTGCCAGCAGCGTAACAATGGCGGAACAAGAGACCCAGTACTTC	CASSVTMAEQETQYF
TRBV15	.	TRBJ1-2	.	TGTGCCACCAGCGGCAGGGGACGTTCTATTATTTACTATGGCTACACCTTC	CATSGRGRSIIYYGYTF
TRBV7-9	.	TRBJ1-1	TRBD1	TGTGCCAGCAGCCCAGGGGGCCGAGCTTTCTTT	CASSPGGRAFF
TRBV30	few	TRBJ2-3	TRBD2	TGTGCCTGGAGTTCCAGGGAGGGAGATACGCAGTATTTT	CAWSSREGDTQYF
TRBV25-1	.	TRBJ1-6	TRBD1	TGTGCCAGCAGTGAACTGATCGGGACAGGGGACTCACCCCTCCACTTT	CASSELIGTGDSPLHF
TRBV9	.	TRBJ2-1	TRBD2	TGTGCCAGCAGCGCGGGACTAGCGGAGTACAATGAGCAGTTCTTC	CASSAGLAEYNEQFF
TRBV4-1	.	TRBJ2-1	TRBD2	TGCGCCAGCAGCCGAACAGGGACTAGCGGGGGCCTTTACAATGGGCAGTTCTTC	CASSRTGTSGGLYNGQFF